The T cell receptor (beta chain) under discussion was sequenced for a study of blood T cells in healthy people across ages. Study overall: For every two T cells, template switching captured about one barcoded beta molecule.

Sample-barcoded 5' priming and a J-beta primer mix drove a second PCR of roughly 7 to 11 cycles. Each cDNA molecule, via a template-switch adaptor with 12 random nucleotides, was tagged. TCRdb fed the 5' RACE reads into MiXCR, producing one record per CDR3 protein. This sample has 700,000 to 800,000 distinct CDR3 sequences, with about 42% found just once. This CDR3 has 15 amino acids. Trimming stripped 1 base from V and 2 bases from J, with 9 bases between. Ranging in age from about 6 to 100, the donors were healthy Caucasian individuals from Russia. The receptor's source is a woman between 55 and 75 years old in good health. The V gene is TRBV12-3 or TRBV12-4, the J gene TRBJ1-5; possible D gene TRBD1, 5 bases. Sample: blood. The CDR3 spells CASSLDVGGNQPQHF. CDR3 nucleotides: TGTGCCAGCAGTTTAGATGTAGGGGGCAATCAGCCCCAGCATTTT.